This T cell receptor beta chain was recovered during a study of identical twins. Healthy Caucasians were all of the donors. cDNA carried unique molecular identifiers, and a universal primer site was added by template switching. TCRdb ran MiXCR on the 5' RACE reads and lists one entry per CDR3 protein. The sample has about 1.7 million distinct CDR3 sequences, 32% seen once. After removal of 4 bases from V and 2 bases from J, the junction contained 8 bases not matched to a gene. Germline V gene sequence: CDR1 SGHTA, CDR2 FQGNSA. This CDR3 is 16 amino acids long. The TCR comes from a newborn girl in good health. The chain is built from TRBV7-2 and TRBJ2-3, with 8 bases identical to TRBD1. The sample was cord blood. The CDR3 region has the DNA TGTGCCAGCAGCTGGAGACGACAGGGGTCCACAGATACGCAGTATTTT. Its protein product is CASSWRRQGSTDTQYF.